The clone carrying this TCR beta chain was detected a few times. The germline CDR1 and CDR2 sequences are WSHSY and SAAADI. The CDR3 runs to 14 residues. After removal of 2 bases from V and 6 bases from J, the junction contained 4 bases not matched to a gene. Assay used: immunoSEQ multiplex PCR; TCRdb lists only in-frame clones, some missing. The data hold fewer than 250,000 clones, with approximately 80% observed a single time. These data come from a study of blood T cell repertoires in COVID-19. Study in general: The cDNA or gDNA used as material had been derived from T cells, B-cell-depleted T cells, or PBMCs.

V usage is TRBV10-2 and J usage is TRBJ1-5; 7 bases fit TRBD1. The sample taken for sequencing was peripheral blood. The receptor comes from a woman aged 50 to 65 with acute or convalescent COVID-19. CDR3: CASSEAGGGQPQHF. As DNA, the CDR3 is TGCGCCAGCAGTGAGGCAGGGGGAGGTCAGCCCCAGCATTTT.